This TCR beta chain was observed in a study of human T cells and chemical hapten exposure. Findings of the study overall: TCRs whose frequency exceeded 1 in 1000 remained the same following DPC sensitization.

Individual cDNA molecules each carried unique molecular identifiers attached by the library. Each CDR3 protein is one row after TCRdb ran MiXCR on the reads. The data hold 100,000 to 150,000 distinct CDR3 sequences, with 6.5% to 10% observed a single time. This clonotype was observed at least ten times. Its antigen is not identified. Total RNA was isolated from whole blood that had not been fractionated. From germline, CDR1 is SGHTA and CDR2 FQGNSA. V was clipped by 3 bases and J by 10 bases, with 11 bases between them. This CDR3 has 12 residues. This rearrangement joins TRBV7-2 to TRBJ2-3; a possible D gene is TRBD1 (6 bases). Sequencing was carried out using whole blood. The sequence came from a human donor in good health. Some clones in this sample may be carry-over from other donors' samples. CDR3 bases: TGTGCCAGCAGCTTCGAGACAGGTCCGCAGTATTTT. The encoded protein is CASSFETGPQYF.